Each of the 9 T cell receptor beta chains below was sequenced from the same sample in a study of shared clonotypes between healthy human individuals. Clones were sequenced by immunoSEQ multiplex PCR, and TCRdb holds only the in-frame ones, with some missing. The table shows around 940,000 clones, with around three quarters occurring only once. Sequencing was performed on memory CD4+ T cells sorted from blood. The subset denotes: CD45RA-negative fraction. The source of these receptors is a man between 18 and 29 years old in good health.

The table lists this clone with a count of one. The chain employs TRBV6-6 and TRBJ1-5; D gene uncertain. The V end lost 2 bases, the J end lost 1 base, and 9 bases lay between the germline ends. The germline V gene encodes CDR1 MNHNY and CDR2 SVGAGI (reference sequence). This CDR3 is 15 amino acids long. CDR3 in DNA: TGTGCCAGCAGTTACGGATTGCACAGCAATCAGCCCCAGCATTTT. It encodes CASSYGLHSNQPQHF.

The chain couples TRBV6-4 to TRBJ1-1; perhaps TRBD1 as D (6 bases). CDR1 and CDR2 from the germline V gene are MRHNA and SNTAGT. This CDR3 contains 12 residues. CDR3 residues: CARGTANTEAFF. The CDR3 bases are TGTGCTAGGGGGACGGCGAACACTGAAGCTTTCTTT.

There are a few counts of this clone. The chain joins TRBV19 to TRBJ1-5, with D unresolved. Trimming shortened V by 4 bases and J by 0 bases, and 10 bases separated the two germline ends. In germline, CDR1 is LNHDA, CDR2 SQIVND (reference sequence). This CDR3 is 15 amino acids long. CDR3 nucleotide sequence: TGTGCCAGTAGTAAACGGCACAATAGCAATCAGCCCCAGCATTTT. Translating gives CASSKRHNSNQPQHF. Complete variable domain (other parts from reference TRBV19 and TRBJ1-5): DGGITQSPKYLFRKEGQNVTLSCEQNLNHDAMYWYRQDPGQGLRLIYYSQIVNDFQKGDIAEGYSVSREKKESFPLTVTSAQKNPTAFYLCASSKRHNSNQPQHFGDGTRLSIL.

About this clone itself: Distinct nucleotide sequences in the sample also encode this CDR3. This chain uses TRBV5-1 with TRBJ2-2; D is possibly TRBD2 (6 bases). V was trimmed by 0 bases and J by 0 bases, leaving 9 bases between them. The germline V gene encodes CDR1 SGHRS and CDR2 YFSETQ. CDR3 length equals 16 residues. The CDR3 DNA reads as TGCGCCAGCAGCTTGGTGGCGGGGTCGAACACCGGGGAGCTGTTTTTT. Amino acid sequence: CASSLVAGSNTGELFF. Supplemented by reference TRBV5-1 and TRBJ2-2, the full variable domain reads KAGVTQTPRYLIKTRGQQVTLSCSPISGHRSVSWYQQTPGQGLQFLFEYFSETQRNKGNFPGRFSGRQFSNSRSEMNVSTLELGDSALYLCASSLVAGSNTGELFFGEGSRLTVL.

This chain links TRBV28 with TRBJ2-7; unclear D gene. Germline CDR1 reads MDHEN; CDR2 reads SYDVKM. The V gene lost 5 bases and the J gene lost 9 bases, with 23 bases spanning the gap. The CDR3 is 15 amino acids. CDR3 nucleotide sequence: TGTGCCAGCAGTGAATATCGGACGACCGACGGCGGGCAGTACTTC. It codes for CASSEYRTTDGGQYF. Filled out from reference TRBV28 and TRBJ2-7, the complete variable domain reads DVKVTQSSRYLVKRTGEKVFLECVQDMDHENMFWYRQDPGLGLRLIYFSYDVKMKEKGDIPEGYSVSREKKERFSLILESASTNQTSMYLCASSEYRTTDGGQYFGPGTRLTVT.

This clone turned up a few times. The chain combines TRBV6-1 with TRBJ2-3; no firm D call. V was cut by 4 bases and J by 3 bases, with 8 bases left in between. Germline V gives CDR1 MNHNS, CDR2 SASEGT. The CDR3 loop spans 13 amino acids. The CDR3 spells CASSVFRTDTQYF. CDR3 in DNA: TGTGCCAGCAGTGTTTTCCGGACAGATACGCAGTATTTT.

In this sample, this clone turned up a few times. This chain uses TRBV30 with TRBJ1-1; 9 nucleotides align to TRBD1. V was pared by 2 bases and J by 6 bases, with 7 bases of the junction left unmatched. Germline loops: CDR1 GTSNPN, CDR2 SVGIG (reference sequence). The CDR3 consists of 14 residues. In DNA form, the CDR3 reads TGTGCCTGGAGTTTCCGGACAGGGGTCGCTGAAGCTTTCTTT. This translates into CAWSFRTGVAEAFF.

The CDR3 coding sequence is TGTGCCAGCGAGACAGGGGCAGACACCGGGGAGCTGTTTTTT. It yields the protein CASETGADTGELFF. This chain joins TRBV25-1 and TRBJ2-2, with TRBD1 identical over 8 bases. Germline V gives CDR1 MGHDK, CDR2 SYGVNS. With V trimmed by 8 bases and J by 3 bases, 5 bases remained unmatched. The CDR3 runs 14 residues.

The chain recombines TRBV9 with TRBJ1-3; the match to TRBD1 covers 9 bases. V lost 0 bases and J lost 0; bases outside the gene matches: 10. Germline V gene lookup returns CDR1 SGDLS and CDR2 YYNGEE. This CDR3 has 19 residues. The CDR3 protein is CASSVGLVGTGHSGNTIYF. The CDR3 nucleotides read TGTGCCAGCAGCGTAGGCCTGGTGGGGACAGGGCACTCTGGAAACACCATATATTTT.